A selection of T cell receptor beta chains follows, all from one sample in a study of T cell responses to AZD1222 COVID-19 vaccine. Produced via immunoSEQ multiplex PCR; TCRdb's table is partial and in-frame only. The sample includes tens of thousands of clones, approximately 90% of them seen just once. Specimen: peripheral blood, collected on day 0 of AZD1222 vaccination. Source of these receptors: an adult in good health. Both conserved end residues are part of each CDR3. The D gene is left open where the match is weak. Size is omitted from some rows. Given values are once, few, many or a class for expanded clones.

V gene	CDR3 length	clone size	D gene	J gene	CDR3 protein	CDR3 DNA
TRBV2	14	.	.	TRBJ1-6	CASSERQGVSPLHF	TGTGCCAGCAGTGAACGTCAGGGAGTTTCACCCCTCCACTTT
TRBV18	14	.	TRBD2	TRBJ2-7	CASSPAGGSYEQYF	TGTGCCAGCTCACCGGCGGGGGGCTCCTACGAGCAGTACTTC
TRBV6-6	13	.	.	TRBJ1-1	CASSTFGNTEAFF	TGTGCCAGCAGTACATTCGGGAACACTGAAGCTTTCTTT
TRBV5-1	12	.	.	TRBJ2-4	CASSLNQNIQYF	TGCGCCAGCAGCTTGAACCAAAACATTCAGTACTTC
TRBV6-5	12	.	.	TRBJ1-2	CASSYTNYGYTF	TGTGCCAGCAGTTACACTAACTATGGCTACACCTTC
TRBV6-1	14	.	.	TRBJ1-2	CASSEKLGAGGYTF	TGTGCCAGCAGTGAAAAGTTAGGGGCGGGTGGCTACACCTTC
TRBV9	16	.	TRBD2	TRBJ2-3	CASSVGASGQGDTQYF	TGTGCCAGCAGCGTAGGTGCTAGCGGTCAAGGAGATACGCAGTATTTT
TRBV18	14	.	TRBD1	TRBJ2-7	CASSPQTGGYEQYF	TGTGCCAGCTCGCCTCAGACAGGGGGCTACGAGCAGTACTTC
TRBV4-3	17	.	TRBD2	TRBJ2-1	CASSQGGAGAIYNEQFF	TGCGCCAGCAGCCAAGGAGGAGCGGGGGCTATCTACAATGAGCAGTTCTTC
TRBV28	12	.	.	TRBJ1-2	CASSWANGGYTF	TGTGCCAGCAGTTGGGCCAACGGGGGCTACACCTTC
TRBV6-2/TRBV6-3	12	.	TRBD2	TRBJ2-1	CASSYERGKQFF	TGTGCCAGCAGTTACGAGCGGGGGAAGCAGTTCTTC
TRBV9	12	.	.	TRBJ2-7	CASSSRDYEQYF	TGTGCCAGCAGCTCACGGGATTACGAGCAGTACTTC
TRBV2	13	few	.	TRBJ1-1	CASSDARGTEAFF	TGTGCCAGCAGCGACGCCCGGGGCACTGAAGCTTTCTTT
TRBV7-9	14	.	.	TRBJ1-2	CASSSRTNNYGYTF	TGTGCCAGCAGTTCACGGACGAATAACTATGGCTACACCTTC
TRBV5-1	14	.	TRBD2	TRBJ2-1	CASGPSGENNEQLF	TGCGCCAGCGGACCTAGCGGGGAGAACAATGAGCAGCTCTTC
TRBV28	12	.	.	TRBJ1-5	CASTYRYQPQHF	TGTGCCAGCACGTACAGGTATCAGCCCCAGCATTTT
TRBV30	12	.	.	TRBJ1-4	CAWSEGAQKLFF	TGTGCCTGGAGTGAAGGGGCCCAAAAACTGTTTTTT
TRBV4-3	13	.	.	TRBJ1-2	CASSQVSGDGYTF	TGCGCCAGCAGCCAAGTCTCGGGAGATGGCTACACCTTC
TRBV7-6	16	.	TRBD2	TRBJ2-5	CASSPPGSGGAETQYF	TGTGCCAGCAGCCCCCCAGGTAGCGGGGGGGCAGAGACCCAGTACTTC
TRBV6-5	12	.	.	TRBJ1-2	CATHRPYYGYTF	TGTGCCACCCATCGACCGTACTATGGCTACACCTTC
TRBV5-8	15	.	.	TRBJ1-3	CASSLLGGSGNTIYF	TGTGCCAGCAGCTTGTTAGGAGGCTCTGGAAACACCATATATTTT
TRBV27	17	.	.	TRBJ1-5	CASSSHRGGISNQPQHF	TGTGCCAGCAGTTCGCATCGGGGGGGCATAAGCAATCAGCCCCAGCATTTT
TRBV2	12	.	.	TRBJ2-7	CASSGGPYEQYF	TGTGCCAGCAGTGGGGGGCCTTACGAGCAGTACTTC
TRBV6-1	16	.	.	TRBJ1-5	CASSDPTRSGNQPQHF	TGTGCCAGCAGTGACCCTACACGGTCTGGGAATCAGCCCCAGCATTTT
TRBV5-1	15	once	TRBD2	TRBJ2-7	CASTEISGASYEQYF	TGCGCCAGCACCGAAATTAGCGGGGCCTCCTACGAGCAGTACTTC
TRBV19	12	once	.	TRBJ1-6	CASSLENSPLHF	TGTGCCAGTAGTTTAGAGAATTCACCCCTCCACTTT
TRBV14	12	.	.	TRBJ2-5	CASSLSIETQYF	TGTGCCAGCAGCCTCTCGATAGAGACCCAGTACTTC
TRBV28	13	.	.	TRBJ1-1	CASSLWGVTEAFF	TGTGCCAGCAGTTTATGGGGGGTCACTGAAGCTTTCTTT
TRBV18	15	.	.	TRBJ2-7	CASSPPARGTYEQYF	TGTGCCAGCTCACCACCCGCCAGGGGTACCTACGAGCAGTACTTC
TRBV3-1/TRBV3-2	11	.	.	TRBJ2-5	CASSPPETQYF	TGTGCCAGCAGCCCCCCCGAGACCCAGTACTTC
TRBV7-8	15	.	TRBD1	TRBJ2-5	CASGTGVSVQETQYF	TGTGCCAGCGGTACAGGGGTTTCGGTCCAAGAGACCCAGTACTTC
TRBV6-4	16	.	.	TRBJ2-7	CASTPLRQVRGYEQYF	TGTGCCAGCACTCCTCTCCGGCAGGTACGGGGGTACGAGCAGTACTTC
TRBV18	12	.	.	TRBJ1-1	CASSPSEGEAFF	TGTGCCAGCTCACCGTCGGAGGGCGAAGCTTTCTTT
TRBV3-1/TRBV3-2	15	.	TRBD2	TRBJ2-5	CASSQETSGAETQYF	TGTGCCAGCAGCCAAGAGACTAGCGGGGCGGAGACCCAGTACTTC
TRBV6-5	13	.	.	TRBJ2-3	CASSKPGTDTQYF	TGTGCCAGCAGTAAGCCGGGCACAGATACGCAGTATTTT
TRBV27	17	.	TRBD1	TRBJ2-5	CASSSRNTGGRQETQYF	TGTGCCAGCAGTTCGCGCAATACAGGGGGCCGCCAAGAGACCCAGTACTTC
TRBV3-1/TRBV3-2	14	.	.	TRBJ1-2	CASSQNNREGGYTF	TGTGCCAGCAGCCAAAATAACAGGGAGGGTGGCTACACCTTC
TRBV5-1	14	.	TRBD1	TRBJ2-7	CASSLGQVTYEQYF	TGCGCCAGCAGCCTCGGACAGGTGACGTACGAGCAGTACTTC
TRBV7-2	14	few	.	TRBJ1-3	CASSLAGSGNTIYF	TGTGCCAGCAGCTTAGCAGGCTCTGGAAACACCATATATTTT
TRBV10-3	14	.	.	TRBJ1-5	CAISEKTTRQPQHF	TGTGCCATCAGTGAGAAGACAACTCGTCAGCCCCAGCATTTT
TRBV5-1	14	.	TRBD2	TRBJ2-1	CASGPSGENNEQFF	TGCGCCAGCGGACCTAGCGGGGAGAACAATGAGCAGTTCTTC
TRBV11-3	14	.	.	TRBJ2-7	CASSHGGGFGEQYF	TGTGCCAGCAGCCATGGGGGGGGCTTTGGAGAGCAGTACTTC
TRBV10-3	13	.	.	TRBJ1-6	CAISDLSNSPLHF	TGTGCCATCAGTGACCTCTCTAATTCACCCCTCCACTTT
TRBV6-5	15	few	.	TRBJ1-6	CASIPQSSYNSPLHF	TGTGCCAGCATCCCACAGAGCTCCTATAATTCACCCCTCCACTTT
TRBV12-3/TRBV12-4	13	once	TRBD1	TRBJ2-2	CASSQGAGGELFF	TGTGCCAGCAGTCAGGGGGCCGGCGGGGAGCTGTTTTTT
TRBV6-2/TRBV6-3	16	.	.	TRBJ2-1	CASSYSERTPDGEQFF	TGTGCCAGCAGTTACTCGGAAAGGACCCCTGACGGTGAGCAGTTCTTC
TRBV29-1	13	.	.	TRBJ1-3	CSSTPRSGNTIYF	TGCAGCTCCACCCCTCGCTCTGGAAACACCATATATTTT
TRBV7-2	15	.	.	TRBJ1-4	CASSFQAGLSEKLFF	TGTGCCAGCAGCTTTCAGGCAGGGTTGAGTGAAAAACTGTTTTTT
TRBV5-4	17	.	TRBD1	TRBJ1-5	CASSHPGQGPSNQPQHF	TGTGCCAGCAGCCATCCGGGACAGGGACCTAGCAATCAGCCCCAGCATTTT
TRBV28	13	.	.	TRBJ1-2	CASSFDRNYGYTF	TGTGCCAGCAGTTTCGACAGGAACTATGGCTACACCTTC
TRBV2	15	once	TRBD1	TRBJ2-1	CASGRGTGGFGEQFF	TGTGCCAGCGGGCGAGGGACAGGGGGCTTTGGTGAGCAGTTCTTC
TRBV28	18	.	TRBD1	TRBJ2-7	CASSPRREQGRGVYEQYF	TGTGCCAGCAGTCCCAGAAGGGAACAGGGGCGCGGAGTCTACGAGCAGTACTTC
TRBV19	13	.	TRBD1	TRBJ1-1	CATASDRGVGAFF	TGTGCCACCGCTTCTGACAGGGGTGTAGGGGCTTTCTTT
TRBV28	18	.	TRBD1	TRBJ2-4	CASSSLTRGQAAKNIQYF	TGTGCCAGCAGTTCCCTAACCCGGGGACAGGCTGCCAAAAACATTCAGTACTTC
TRBV29-1	11	.	.	TRBJ1-4	CSALTGEKLFF	TGCAGCGCCTTAACCGGGGAAAAACTGTTTTTT
TRBV6-1	14	.	.	TRBJ1-2	CASSEDRGNYGYTF	TGTGCCAGCAGTGAGGACAGAGGTAACTATGGCTACACCTTC
TRBV29-1	13	.	.	TRBJ2-5	CSAGLTMKETQYF	TGCAGCGCAGGACTGACGATGAAAGAGACCCAGTACTTC
TRBV27	16	.	TRBD1	TRBJ1-1	CASRLSGTGTRTEAFF	TGTGCCAGCAGACTTTCCGGGACAGGGACGAGGACTGAAGCTTTCTTT